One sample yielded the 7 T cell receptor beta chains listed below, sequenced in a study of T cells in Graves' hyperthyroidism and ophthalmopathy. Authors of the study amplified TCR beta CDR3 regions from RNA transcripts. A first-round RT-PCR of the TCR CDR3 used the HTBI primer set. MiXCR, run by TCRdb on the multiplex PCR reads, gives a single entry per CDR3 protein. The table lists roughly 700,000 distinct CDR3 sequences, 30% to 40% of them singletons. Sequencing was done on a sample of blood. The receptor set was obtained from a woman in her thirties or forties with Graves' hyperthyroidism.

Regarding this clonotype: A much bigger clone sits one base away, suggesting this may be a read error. This CDR3 is CASSLNRLDTGEPFF. The CDR3 DNA reads as TGTGCCAGCAGCTTGAACAGGTTGGACACCGGGGAGCCGTTTTTT. The gene calls are TRBV7-2 and TRBJ2-2; tentatively, D is TRBD1 or TRBD2 (5 bases each). The CDR3 is made up of 15 amino acids. In germline, CDR1 is SGHTA, CDR2 FQGNSA.

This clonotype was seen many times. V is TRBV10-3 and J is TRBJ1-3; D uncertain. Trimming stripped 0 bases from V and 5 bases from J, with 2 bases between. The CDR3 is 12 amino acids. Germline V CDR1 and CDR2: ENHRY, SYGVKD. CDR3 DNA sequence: TGTGCCATCAGTGAGTCGAGAAACACCATATATTTT. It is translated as CAISESRNTIYF.

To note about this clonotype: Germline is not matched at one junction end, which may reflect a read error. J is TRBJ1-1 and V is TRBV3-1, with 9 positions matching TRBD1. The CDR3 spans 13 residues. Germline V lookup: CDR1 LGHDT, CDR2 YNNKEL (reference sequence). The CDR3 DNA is TGTGCCAGCAGCCAAGGGACAGGGGTCCAAGCTTCCTTT. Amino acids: CASSQGTGVQASF.

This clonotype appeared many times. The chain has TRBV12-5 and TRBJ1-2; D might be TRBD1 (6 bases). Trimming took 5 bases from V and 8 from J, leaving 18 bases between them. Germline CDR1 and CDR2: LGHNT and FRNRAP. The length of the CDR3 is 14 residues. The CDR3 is CASGNGTGPWGYTF. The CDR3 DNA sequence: TGTGCTAGTGGTAACGGCACAGGGCCTTGGGGCTACACCTTC.

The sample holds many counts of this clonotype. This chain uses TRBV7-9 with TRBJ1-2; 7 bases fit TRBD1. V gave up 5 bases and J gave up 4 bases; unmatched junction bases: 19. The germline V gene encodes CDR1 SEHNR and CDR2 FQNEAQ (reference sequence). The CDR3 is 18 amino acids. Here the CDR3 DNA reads TGTGCCAGCAGCCCACCCACCGGACAGGCGAGGGTCGTCTATGGCTACACCTTC. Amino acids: CASSPPTGQARVVYGYTF.

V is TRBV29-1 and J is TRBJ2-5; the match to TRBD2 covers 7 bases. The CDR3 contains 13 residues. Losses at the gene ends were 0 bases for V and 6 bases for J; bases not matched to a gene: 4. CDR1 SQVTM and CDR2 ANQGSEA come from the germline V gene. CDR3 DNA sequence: TGCAGCGTTGAAGAGGCCGGGAGGCAGACCCAGTACTTC. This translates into CSVEEAGRQTQYF.

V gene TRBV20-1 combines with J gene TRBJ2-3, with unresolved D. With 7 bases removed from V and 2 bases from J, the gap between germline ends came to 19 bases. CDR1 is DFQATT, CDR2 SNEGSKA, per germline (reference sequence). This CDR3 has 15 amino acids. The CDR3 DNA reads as TGCAGTGAGTCTATTTCTGGCGAGACCACAGATACGCAGTATTTT. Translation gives CSESISGETTDTQYF.